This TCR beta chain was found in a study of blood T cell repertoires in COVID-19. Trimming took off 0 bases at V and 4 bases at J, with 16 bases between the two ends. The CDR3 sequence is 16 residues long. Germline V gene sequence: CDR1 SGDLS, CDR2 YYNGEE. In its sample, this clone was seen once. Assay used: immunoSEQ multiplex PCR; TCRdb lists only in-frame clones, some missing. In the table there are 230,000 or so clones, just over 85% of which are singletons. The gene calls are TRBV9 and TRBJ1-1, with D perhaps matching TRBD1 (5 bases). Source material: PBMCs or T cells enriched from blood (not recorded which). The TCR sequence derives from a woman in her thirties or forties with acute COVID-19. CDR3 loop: CASSVASGGLSTEAFF. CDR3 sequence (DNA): TGTGCCAGCAGCGTAGCCAGCGGGGGATTGAGCACTGAAGCTTTCTTT.